These 7 T cell receptor beta chains share one sample of origin, sequenced in a study of blood T cell repertoires in COVID-19. TCRdb's table, derived via immunoSEQ multiplex PCR, lists solely in-frame clones and lacks some. The table includes roughly 180,000 clones, about four fifths detected once. Sequencing was carried out using peripheral blood. The receptors come from a woman aged 40 to 49 with COVID-19, enrolled during active disease.

The chain joins TRBV30 to TRBJ1-6; 7 nucleotides agree with TRBD1. V shed 5 bases, J shed 7 bases, and the junction held 5 bases outside the gene matches. This CDR3 is built from 13 residues. Germline CDR1 reads GTSNPN; CDR2 reads SVGIG (reference sequence). CDR3: CAWLGDRNSPLHF. The CDR3 DNA is TGTGCCTGGCTGGGGGACAGAAATTCACCCCTCCACTTT.

This clone was counted between two and nine times. The chain links TRBV5-6 to TRBJ2-4, with a tentative D call TRBD1 (6 bases). CDR1 and CDR2 (germline): SGHDT, YYEEEE. This CDR3 comprises 17 residues. Trimming cost V 2 bases and J 1 base, with 16 bases left between them. CDR3: CASSFGSTGSAKNIQYF. In nucleotides, the CDR3 is TGTGCCAGCAGCTTCGGCTCAACAGGGTCTGCCAAAAACATTCAGTACTTC.

V is TRBV5-4 and J is TRBJ1-1; D might be TRBD1 (6 bases). Germline V gives CDR1 SGHNT, CDR2 YYREEE (reference sequence). This CDR3 has 15 amino acids. V was shortened by 2 bases and J by 0 bases, with 11 bases between the two germline ends. The CDR3 coding sequence is TGTGCCAGCAGCTTTTCAGGGGCACTGAACACTGAAGCTTTCTTT. Translating gives CASSFSGALNTEAFF.

This chain connects TRBV10-3 to TRBJ1-1, with TRBD1 as a possible D gene (6 bases). Germline values: CDR1 ENHRY, CDR2 SYGVKD. V was clipped by 10 bases and J by 0 bases, with 15 bases between them. The CDR3 is 14 amino acids. The CDR3 region has the DNA TGTGCCACCGATATGACAGGATTGAACACTGAAGCTTTCTTT. The encoded protein is CATDMTGLNTEAFF.

The sample holds one count of this clone. The gene calls are TRBV29-1 and TRBJ1-2; D call uncertain. With 3 bases removed from V and 4 bases from J, the gap between germline ends came to 9 bases. The germline gives CDR1 SQVTM, CDR2 ANQGSEA. CDR3 length equals 12 residues. CDR3 residues: CSVEGSSYGYTF. CDR3 in DNA: TGCAGCGTTGAGGGCAGCAGCTATGGCTACACCTTC.

This clone appeared a few times. This chain connects TRBV30 to TRBJ1-5; the match to TRBD1 covers 7 bases. Germline V gives CDR1 GTSNPN, CDR2 SVGIG (reference sequence). The CDR3 is 14 residues long. V gave up 1 base and J gave up 6 bases; unmatched junction bases: 6. CDR3 nucleotide sequence: TGTGCCTGGAGTGACAGGGGCGAAATTCAGCCCCAGCATTTT. This encodes CAWSDRGEIQPQHF.

The chain combines TRBV30 with TRBJ1-3, with D maybe TRBD1 (5 bases). CDR3 length: 14 residues. V was pared by 0 bases and J by 3 bases, with 9 bases between. The germline V gene encodes CDR1 GTSNPN and CDR2 SVGIG (reference sequence). The CDR3 reads CAWSVHGGGNTIYF. Here the CDR3 DNA reads TGTGCCTGGAGTGTACACGGGGGTGGAAACACCATATATTTT.